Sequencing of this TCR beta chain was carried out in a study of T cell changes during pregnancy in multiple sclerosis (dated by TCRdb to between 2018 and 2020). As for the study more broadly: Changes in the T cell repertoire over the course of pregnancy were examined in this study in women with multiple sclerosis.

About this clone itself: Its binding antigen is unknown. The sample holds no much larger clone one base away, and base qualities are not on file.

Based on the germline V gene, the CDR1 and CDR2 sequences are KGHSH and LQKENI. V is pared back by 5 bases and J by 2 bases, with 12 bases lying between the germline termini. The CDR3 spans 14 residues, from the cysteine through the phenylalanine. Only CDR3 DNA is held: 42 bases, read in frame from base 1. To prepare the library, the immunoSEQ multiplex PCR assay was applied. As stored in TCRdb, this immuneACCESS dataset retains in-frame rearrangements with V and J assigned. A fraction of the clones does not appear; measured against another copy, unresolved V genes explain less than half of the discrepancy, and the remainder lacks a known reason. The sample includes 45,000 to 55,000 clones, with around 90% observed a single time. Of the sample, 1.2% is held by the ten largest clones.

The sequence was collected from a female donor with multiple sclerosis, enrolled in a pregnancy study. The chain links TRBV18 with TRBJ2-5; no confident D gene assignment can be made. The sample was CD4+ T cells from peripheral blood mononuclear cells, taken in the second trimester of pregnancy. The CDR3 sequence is CASSSSMRQETQYF. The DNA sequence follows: TGTGCCAGCTCATCATCCATGAGGCAAGAGACCCAGTACTTC.